This T cell receptor beta chain was found in a study of T cells in Graves' hyperthyroidism and ophthalmopathy. Study results and limitations: Within blood appeared most thyroid clonotypes that had expanded above 0.001.

From RNA transcripts, TCR beta CDR3 regions were amplified. The TCR CDR3 first-round RT-PCR relied on the HTBI primer set. One entry per CDR3 protein, called by TCRdb with MiXCR from the multiplex PCR reads. Of 250,000 to 300,000 distinct CDR3 sequences in the sample, 13% were seen once. Per the germline V gene, CDR1 is LGHDT and CDR2 is YNNKEL (reference sequence). The length of the CDR3 is 15 residues. V lost 0 bases, J lost 0 bases, and 8 bases lay in between. In its sample, this clonotype was seen many times. Its target is unknown. This TCR was sampled from a woman in her thirties with Graves' hyperthyroidism that later progressed to Graves' ophthalmopathy. Material for sequencing was blood. The chain carries TRBV3-1 and TRBJ1-1; D call uncertain. CDR3 sequence: CASSQDSGMNTEAFF. CDR3 nucleotides: TGTGCCAGCAGCCAAGATTCGGGGATGAACACTGAAGCTTTCTTT.